Listed below are T cell receptor beta chains from one sample, sequenced in a study of blood T cell repertoires in COVID-19. Sequencing was performed with immunoSEQ multiplex PCR; in TCRdb, only in-frame clones are kept and a portion is missing. The table lists about 300,000 clones, 85% to 90% of them singletons. The sequenced sample was peripheral blood. The receptors were gathered from a man between 65 and 79 years old with acute or convalescent COVID-19. The CDR3 runs from the conserved cysteine through the conserved F or W. A D gene is named only where the DNA matches it firmly. Not all rows give a size; the values are once, few, many and, for expanded clones, a class.

cdr3_nt cdr3_aa clone_size d_call j_call v_call
TGTGCCAGCAGCCAAGTCTGGGTGGGAGGAAACACCGGGGAGCTGTTTTTT CASSQVWVGGNTGELFF - - TRBJ2-2 TRBV4-2
TGTGCCATCATAATGGGGACGGGAGTTTTAGGAAACACCATATATTTT CAIIMGTGVLGNTIYF - - TRBJ1-3 TRBV10-3
TGTGCCAGCAGCCCGGCCAGGGGGCTTGGAAACACCATATATTTT CASSPARGLGNTIYF - TRBD1 TRBJ1-3 TRBV3-1/TRBV3-2
TGTGCCAGCAGTTTAGTAGGGGGTCGCTACACCTTC CASSLVGGRYTF - - TRBJ1-2 TRBV12-3/TRBV12-4
TGTGCCAGCAGCGAGGACACGGTGACTTACGAGCAGTACTTC CASSEDTVTYEQYF - - TRBJ2-7 TRBV2
TGTGCCAGCAGTTTGTTTGGGACAGCGAACACCGGGGAGCTGTTTTTT CASSLFGTANTGELFF once TRBD1 TRBJ2-2 TRBV28
TGTGCCAGCAGTCTACAGGGGGTAAATGAAAAACTGTTTTTT CASSLQGVNEKLFF once TRBD1 TRBJ1-4 TRBV28
TGTGCCAGCAGCCGGGACAGGGTATTGCCCGGGGAGCTGTTTTTT CASSRDRVLPGELFF - TRBD1 TRBJ2-2 TRBV6-2/TRBV6-3
TGTGCCAGCAGCCCTGCTGGGACAGGGCGCTATGGCTACACCTTC CASSPAGTGRYGYTF once TRBD1 TRBJ1-2 TRBV7-2
TGTGCCAGCAGCCGAGCATTCTTAGCGGGGGGGCGCGCAGATACGCAGTATTTT CASSRAFLAGGRADTQYF few TRBD2 TRBJ2-3 TRBV7-9
TGTGCCAGTAGTATAAGCCCCCGAGGGTATCAGCCCCAGCATTTT CASSISPRGYQPQHF - - TRBJ1-5 TRBV19
TGTGCCAGCACCCCAATGAACAGGGGGCAGGACTCCTACGAGCAGTACTTC CASTPMNRGQDSYEQYF - TRBD1 TRBJ2-7 TRBV28
TGCAGCGTTGTGTCCAGGGCAGGCGAAGCTTTCTTT CSVVSRAGEAFF - - TRBJ1-1 TRBV29-1
TGTGCCAGCAGCCCGACAGCCACCACAGATACGCAGTATTTT CASSPTATTDTQYF few - TRBJ2-3 TRBV2
TGTGCCAGCAGCCCGTCGGGGGGCGGGGAATACTACGAGCAGTACTTC CASSPSGGGEYYEQYF once - TRBJ2-7 TRBV7-2